This TCR beta chain was found in a study of metastatic and nonmetastatic thyroid tumors. About the study: Peripheral blood and tumor or nodule samples from malignant and benign thyroid patients were compared.

Patients were all untreated before their thyroid surgery. Study-wide points: Across blood and tumor, TCR beta diversity in malignant thyroid tumors was reportedly significantly higher than in benign nodules.

The table lists this clone with many counts. As yet, its antigen is unknown. A clone one base away is much larger, so this may be a read error. In the same sample, other DNA sequences code for this CDR3. V lost 3 bases to trimming and J lost 14 bases, with 16 bases between them. CDR1 LGHDT and CDR2 YNNKEL come from the germline V gene (reference sequence). The CDR3 consists of 12 residues. Per the original data handling: Across clinicopathological groups, CDR3 differences served as the basis for building a distant-metastasis classifier for papillary thyroid cancer. TCRdb redid the clone calls on the PCR reads using MiXCR. What appears here as the V and J calls and clone size reflects TCRdb's work, not the paper's. The sample carries some 31,000 clones, under 20% recorded once.

The rearrangement links TRBV3-1 to TRBJ2-5; D is unresolved. This clonotype originated in a female donor with papillary thyroid cancer or a benign thyroid nodule (not recorded which). Some clones in this sample may be carry-over from other donors' samples. The specimen was blood. DNA of the CDR3: TGTGCCAGCAGCCAGACGAACCAACTCCTCTACTTC. This sequence encodes CASSQTNQLLYF.